Each of the 14 T cell receptor beta chains below was sequenced from the same sample in a study of OX40 agonist ivuxolimab in advanced cancers. The protocol was immunoSEQ multiplex PCR, while the TCRdb copy is restricted to in-frame clones and leaves out a portion. The data hold tens of thousands of clones, with approximately 90% observed a single time. Sample: CD4+ or CD8+ T cells sorted from blood, taken in a trial of the OX40 agonist ivuxolimab. Every receptor here comes from an adult with an advanced solid tumor such as melanoma, head and neck, liver or kidney cancer.

V is TRBV30 and J is TRBJ1-4; a possible D gene is TRBD1 (5 bases). The CDR3 is made up of 13 amino acids. Germline CDR1 GTSNPN, CDR2 SVGIG (reference sequence). V lost 4 bases and J lost 8, with 14 bases in between. This chain's CDR3 is CAWKRQGVEKLFF. The CDR3 DNA follows: TGTGCCTGGAAGAGGCAGGGCGTAGAAAAACTGTTTTTT.

The chain recombines TRBV4-3 with TRBJ2-2; tentative D call: TRBD2 (6 bases). This CDR3 has 15 amino acids. Germline loops: CDR1 LGHNA, CDR2 YSLEER. The V end lost 1 base, the J end lost 4 bases, and 10 bases lay between the germline ends. CDR3 nucleotide sequence: TGCGCCAGCAGCCAAGCTGGCGGGGCCACCGGGGAGCTGTTTTTT. Its protein is CASSQAGGATGELFF.

The chain uses TRBV30 and TRBJ1-4; 7 bases line up with TRBD1. This CDR3 spans 14 amino acids. V lost 2 bases to trimming and J lost 5 bases; unmatched junction nucleotides: 5. CDR1 and CDR2 (germline): GTSNPN, SVGIG (reference sequence). CDR3: CAWSQGRGNEKLFF. In DNA, the CDR3 is TGTGCCTGGAGTCAGGGCAGGGGGAATGAAAAACTGTTTTTT.

The chain joins TRBV6-1 to TRBJ1-6; D remains unclear. CDR1 and CDR2 from the germline V gene are MNHNS and SASEGT. V was pared by 6 bases and J by 5 bases, with 8 bases between. This CDR3 comprises 13 residues. CDR3 sequence reads: CASRKENNSPLHF. The CDR3 DNA is TGTGCCAGCAGGAAGGAGAATAATTCACCCCTCCACTTT.

This chain connects TRBV4-1 to TRBJ2-5; 11 nucleotides match TRBD2. V shed 1 base and J 1 base; nucleotides not matched to a gene: 8. This CDR3 is 18 amino acids long. Looked up from germline, CDR1 is MGHRA and CDR2 is YSYEKL. Here the CDR3 reads CASSQAPGLADFQETQYF. The CDR3 region has the DNA TGCGCCAGCAGCCAAGCCCCGGGACTAGCGGACTTCCAAGAGACCCAGTACTTC.

A single count supports this clone. The genes are TRBV5-1 and TRBJ1-1; 7 bases are a match to TRBD1. The CDR3 is made up of 13 amino acids. The V segment lost 4 bases and the J segment 8 bases; nucleotides outside the gene matches: 8. Germline V gives CDR1 SGHRS, CDR2 YFSETQ. The DNA of the CDR3 is TGCGCCAGCAGCGTGTATGACAGGGCCGAAGCTTTCTTT. Its translation: CASSVYDRAEAFF.

The chain recombines TRBV6-4 with TRBJ1-2; D unresolved. With 3 bases removed from V and 8 bases from J, the gap between germline ends came to 4 bases. Germline-derived CDR1 and CDR2 are MRHNA and SNTAGT. This CDR3 contains 10 residues. The CDR3 DNA follows: TGTGCCAGCAGTGAAACGGGCTACACCTTC. This encodes CASSETGYTF.

The chain combines TRBV14 with TRBJ2-1, with 8 positions matching TRBD2. Trimming cost V 0 bases and J 3 bases; bases outside gene matches: 1. Per germline, CDR1 SGHDN and CDR2 FVKESK. This CDR3 spans 15 amino acids. The DNA of the CDR3 is TGTGCCAGCAGCCAAGATACTAGCGGCTACAATGAGCAGTTCTTC. It is translated as CASSQDTSGYNEQFF.

V and J are TRBV5-1 and TRBJ1-4, with D unclear. The V gene's germline CDR1 is SGHRS and CDR2 YFSETQ. This CDR3 is 16 amino acids long. The ends were cut back, 0 bases at V and 7 bases at J, with 16 bases in the middle. CDR3 nucleotides: TGCGCCAGCAGCTTGGAATCAGCGGAGACGGGTGAAAAACTGTTTTTT. The encoded protein is CASSLESAETGEKLFF.

This clone was counted ten times or more. The chain links TRBV4-2 to TRBJ2-7, with a tentative D call TRBD2 (5 bases). V lost 0 bases and J 2 bases, leaving 11 bases between the germline ends. The germline CDR1 and CDR2 sequences are LGHNA and YNFKEQ. This CDR3 contains 15 residues. CDR3 region: CASSQDLDLPYEQYF. CDR3 coding DNA: TGTGCCAGCAGCCAAGATCTGGACTTACCCTACGAGCAGTACTTC.

This chain connects TRBV5-1 to TRBJ1-6; D unresolved. Between the trimmed V and J ends, which lost 0 bases and 6 bases, there was a span of 10 bases. The CDR3 sequence is 15 residues long. In germline, CDR1 is SGHRS, CDR2 YFSETQ. CDR3 protein: CASSLVTASNSPLHF. As DNA, the CDR3 is TGCGCCAGCAGCTTGGTTACAGCCTCTAATTCACCCCTCCACTTT.

This chain links TRBV7-6 with TRBJ2-5; 7 nucleotides agree with TRBD2. The CDR3 contains 16 residues. V shed 4 bases, J shed 3 bases, and the junction held 11 bases outside the gene matches. Germline V lookup: CDR1 SGHVS, CDR2 FNYEAQ. CDR3 loop: CASSSGLVGVKETQYF. The DNA for the CDR3 is TGTGCCAGCAGCTCCGGACTAGTCGGGGTTAAAGAGACCCAGTACTTC.

The chain employs TRBV5-1 and TRBJ2-5, with D possibly being TRBD1 (6 bases). V lost 4 bases, J lost 3 bases, and 13 bases lay in between. Germline V gene lookup returns CDR1 SGHRS and CDR2 YFSETQ. The CDR3 runs to 14 residues. CDR3: CASSQGTAKETQYF. CDR3 in DNA: TGCGCCAGCAGCCAGGGGACGGCTAAAGAGACCCAGTACTTC.

V gene TRBV5-1 combines with J gene TRBJ2-1, with D perhaps TRBD1 or TRBD2 (5 bases each). The CDR3 is made up of 14 amino acids. V lost 2 bases, J lost 6 bases, and 12 bases lay in between. Germline-derived CDR1 and CDR2 are SGHRS and YFSETQ. CDR3 DNA: TGCGCCAGCAGCTTCGGGACCGCGCTCAATGAGCAGTTCTTC. Residues: CASSFGTALNEQFF.